Below are 7 T cell receptor beta chains sequenced from a single sample in a study of CD8 T cells in Susac syndrome. The RNA input was 0.5 to 1 ug, and it was reverse transcribed with random hexamers. Each CDR3 protein is one row after TCRdb ran MiXCR on the immunoSEQ multiplex PCR reads. The data hold some 200,000 distinct CDR3 sequences, with about 91% observed a single time. Sequenced material: CD4+ T cells from PBMCs. The receptors shown here come from a human donor with Susac syndrome.

This sequence joins TRBV5-1 and TRBJ2-7; D call uncertain. Per the germline V gene, CDR1 is SGHRS and CDR2 is YFSETQ. Trimming removed 1 base at V and 6 bases at J, with 11 bases between. This CDR3 comprises 13 residues. The DNA of the CDR3 is TGCGCCAGCAGCTTGTTATCGGACCTCGAGCAGTACTTC. Translating gives CASSLLSDLEQYF.

This sequence joins TRBV7-3 and TRBJ1-6; D call uncertain. With 3 bases removed from V and 5 bases from J, the gap between germline ends came to 8 bases. There are 14 residues in the CDR3. Germline V gene data show CDR1 as SGHTA and CDR2 as FQGTGA. In nucleotides, the CDR3 is TGTGCCAGCAGCTTCAGTGGGGATAATTCACCCCTCCACTTT. This codes for CASSFSGDNSPLHF. The full variable domain, in which reference TRBV7-3 and TRBJ1-6 provide the parts outside the CDR3, is GAGVSQTPSNKVTEKGKYVELRCDPISGHTALYWYRQSLGQGPEFLIYFQGTGAADDSGLPNDRFFAVRPEGSVSTLKIQRTERGDSAVYLCASSFSGDNSPLHFGNGTRLTVT.

On this clonotype itself: Sequence at one end of the junction differs from germline and may be a read error. The genes are TRBV12-3 or TRBV12-4 and TRBJ1-5, with a tentative D call TRBD1 (6 bases). The CDR3 loop spans 15 amino acids. Written as DNA, the CDR3 is TGTGCCAGCAGAAACAGGGAAACCCAAAATCAGGCCCAGCATTTT. This codes for CASRNRETQNQAQHF.

In its sample, this clonotype was seen once. V gene TRBV12-3 or TRBV12-4 combines with J gene TRBJ1-6; no firm D call. CDR3 length: 14 residues. V was shortened by 7 bases and J by 5 bases, with 12 bases between the two germline ends. CDR3 protein: CASTQTRDNSPLHF. The CDR3 region has the DNA TGTGCCAGCACCCAGACCCGGGATAATTCACCCCTCCACTTT.

The chain combines TRBV9 with TRBJ2-4; TRBD1 matches at 10 bases. Germline CDR1 and CDR2: SGDLS and YYNGEE. Losses at the gene ends were 4 bases for V and 9 bases for J; bases not matched to a gene: 7. CDR3 length: 14 residues. The CDR3 region has the DNA TGTGCCAGCAGCCGCGACAGGGGGCCGGGCATTCAGTACTTC. Its translation is CASSRDRGPGIQYF. The entire variable domain, with the rest obtained from reference TRBV9 and TRBJ2-4, is as follows: DSGVTQTPKHLITATGQRVTLRCSPRSGDLSVYWYQQSLDQGLQFLIQYYNGEERAKGNILERFSAQQFPDLHSELNLSSLELGDSALYFCASSRDRGPGIQYFGAGTRLSVL.

The genes are TRBV20-1 and TRBJ2-5, with TRBD2 identical over 7 bases. The CDR3 extends over 15 amino acids. Germline V gene sequence: CDR1 DFQATT, CDR2 SNEGSKA (reference sequence). V lost 5 bases, J lost 1 base, and 10 bases stayed unmatched. The CDR3 region is CSAHPIGGSQETQYF. Written as DNA, the CDR3 is TGCAGTGCTCACCCGATCGGGGGGTCCCAAGAGACCCAGTACTTC.

This chain connects TRBV3-1 to TRBJ2-3; weak D call: TRBD2 (6 bases). This CDR3 is built from 13 residues. Trimming left V 6 bases short and J 3 bases short, with 10 bases between. Germline V CDR1 and CDR2: LGHDT, YNNKEL (reference sequence). The CDR3: CASRSLATDTQYF. Written as DNA, the CDR3 is TGTGCCAGCAGAAGTCTAGCGACAGATACGCAGTATTTT.